Listed below are T cell receptor beta chains from one sample, sequenced in a study of shared clonotypes between healthy human individuals. TCRdb keeps only in-frame clones here, not all; method: immunoSEQ multiplex PCR. Among around 430,000 clones, roughly 77% were seen once, and the ten largest hold about 13%. The sequenced sample was PBMCs. The receptors originated from a woman aged 40 to 49 in good health. Some clones in this sample may be carry-over from other donors' samples. Both conserved end residues are part of each CDR3.

TRBJ2-7,TRBV6-5,CASTVKIRYEQYF
TRBJ2-7,TRBV30,CAWSGKGRYEQYF
TRBJ2-1,TRBV18,CASSPYDNEQFF
TRBJ2-2,TRBV6-5,CASSYRGAGELFF
TRBJ2-3,TRBV6-1,CASSELDRGPDTQYF
TRBJ1-2,TRBV18,CASSPTQGASNYGYTF
TRBJ1-5,TRBV4-2,CASSQDRGSPGPQHF
TRBJ2-4,TRBV5-6,CASSLGQVVLAKNIQYF
TRBJ2-3,TRBV5-4,CASSKVSSKSNTDTQYF
TRBJ1-4,TRBV9,CASSASSDRGREKLFF
TRBJ1-2,TRBV28,CASNDPASNYGYTF
TRBJ2-7,TRBV30,CAWSSPGEQYF
TRBJ1-1,TRBV10-2,CASGDHTEAFF
TRBJ2-7,TRBV18,CASSPTTSNYEQYF
TRBJ1-5,TRBV15,CATSRTGSNQPQHF
TRBJ2-1,TRBV28,CASSSLAGGSGNEQFF
TRBJ2-3,TRBV7-2,CASSLIGLSTDTQYF
TRBJ1-5,TRBV28,CASIGSNQPQHF
TRBJ2-7,TRBV7-8,CASSLGGSGRSEQYF
TRBJ1-3,TRBV4-2,CASSLREEQGAGNTIYF
TRBJ1-2,TRBV7-6,CASSLGQGYGYTF
TRBJ2-2,TRBV5-1,CASSSTSGRRAGELFF
TRBJ2-7,TRBV14,CASSPRTNTPYEQYF
TRBJ1-2,TRBV11-1,CASSPGQGHINYGYTF
TRBJ1-1,TRBV10-3,CAISERQKNTEAFF
TRBJ2-3,TRBV10-1,CASSPGASGADTQYF
TRBJ2-3,TRBV5-6,CASSPSAGADTQYF
TRBJ2-3,TRBV4-1,CASSRGSGDTQYF
TRBJ2-7,TRBV28,CASPPVGGREGAYEQYF
TRBJ2-3,TRBV5-1,CASSPTGHSTDTQYF
TRBJ1-2,TRBV28,CASSLLGTGYGYTF
TRBJ1-5,TRBV7-9,CASSLGGGNQPQHF
TRBJ2-1,TRBV11-3,CASSLDGGSDDEQFF
TRBJ2-3,TRBV5-1,CASSLADTDTQYF
TRBJ2-1,TRBV5-1,CASSTGTPGPYNEQFF
TRBJ1-2,TRBV19,CASSIETSYTF
TRBJ2-6,TRBV28,CASSSPTDSGANVLTF
-,TRBV30,CAWSINRGEQYF
TRBJ2-1,TRBV7-3,CASSLYASGGLINEQFF
TRBJ2-2,TRBV5-4,CASSSPLGAQGERTGELFF
TRBJ1-1,TRBV18,CASSKGGTEAFF
TRBJ2-7,TRBV19,CASSIGPSGEQYF
TRBJ2-1,TRBV9,CASSPGGGGNEQFF